What follows describes a single TCR beta chain. What it recognizes is unknown. The sample is drawn from a study of post-analysis software for immune sequencing data. Study results and limitations: The authors found that F measure strongly co-clustered same-batch samples. Controls significantly exceeded multiple sclerosis patients in normalized Chao1 diversity. Among four to six TRBV segments more frequent in patients than controls were TRBV5-6, TRBV5-1 and TRBV20-1.

CDR1 DFQATT and CDR2 SNEGSKA come from the germline V gene (reference sequence). The CDR3 extends over 12 amino acids. Unique molecular identifiers were carried by the TCR beta cDNA libraries. Yield was 500,000 to 600,000 cDNA molecules from about 1 to 10 million T cells. TCRdb reanalysed the PCR reads using MiXCR and keeps one entry per CDR3 protein. The profile covers 800,000 to 950,000 distinct CDR3 sequences, with roughly half appearing a single time and 4% to 5.5% taken by the ten largest. The sample was blood. This clonotype was obtained from a girl under 18 with multiple sclerosis. This sequence joins TRBV20-1 and TRBJ2-5; D perhaps matches TRBD2 (6 bases). The end of the DNA aligns better with TRBJ2-7, so the J call may be wrong. CDR3 protein: CSASVPAGEQYF. The CDR3 DNA sequence: TGCAGTGCTAGTGTACCAGCGGGCGAGCAGTACTTC.